These 29 T cell receptor beta chains share one sample of origin, sequenced in a study of T-cell reconstitution after alpha-beta-depleted transplantation in children. Construction of the TCRbeta library involved unique molecular identifiers. TCRdb redid the calling of the PCR reads with MiXCR, one entry per CDR3 protein. The sample yields around 400,000 distinct CDR3 sequences, approximately 10% seen once. The starting material was PBMCs from the stem cell graft donor, obtained from the stem cell graft. These receptors were obtained from a human donor who donated a stem cell graft to a child with acute myeloid leukemia.

On this clonotype itself: A read error is likely here: a far larger clone is one base away. The gene calls are TRBV7-2 and TRBJ2-7; D is ambiguous. The CDR3 totals 12 residues. V was cut by 4 bases and J by 0 bases, with 4 bases left in between. Germline CDR1 SGHTA, CDR2 FQGNSA. The chain's CDR3 is CASSWSSYEQYF. CDR3 DNA: TGTGCCAGCAGCTGGAGCTCCTACGAGCAGTACTTC.

With regard to this clonotype: A much larger clone is a single base away; this may be a read error. This CDR3 fails to terminate in the conserved phenylalanine or tryptophan, so it likely reflects a read error. The CDR3 is CAISEHGLGGNNEQFS. The CDR3 coding sequence is TGTGCCATCAGTGAGCATGGACTAGGAGGGAACAATGAGCAGTTCTCC. The chain recombines TRBV10-3 with TRBJ2-1, with TRBD2 matching 7 bases. J gave up 5 bases and V 2 bases, and 9 bases lay outside the gene matches. In germline, CDR1 is ENHRY, CDR2 SYGVKD. The CDR3 sequence is 16 residues long.

This clonotype was counted only a few times. The rearrangement joins TRBV5-4 to TRBJ1-1; 10 bases agree with TRBD1. V lost 4 bases and J lost 4; bases outside the gene matches: 10. This CDR3 region has 16 residues. Germline V gene data show CDR1 as SGHNT and CDR2 as YYREEE (reference sequence). The CDR3 loop is CASSGADRGTSTEAFF. CDR3 bases: TGTGCCAGCAGCGGGGCGGACAGGGGGACGAGCACTGAAGCTTTCTTT.

This clonotype came up a few times. This chain joins TRBV20-1 and TRBJ2-7; 10 bases are shared with TRBD2. The CDR3 sequence is 14 residues long. Germline V CDR1 and CDR2: DFQATT, SNEGSKA (reference sequence). V lost 3 bases to trimming and J lost 4 bases; unmatched junction nucleotides: 6. CDR3 nucleotide sequence: TGCAGTGCTAGCAGAGGACTAGCGGCATACGAGCAGTACTTC. Its protein is CSASRGLAAYEQYF.

The rearrangement joins TRBV20-1 to TRBJ1-1; D is uncertain. CDR3 size: 18 residues. Germline CDR1 reads DFQATT; CDR2 reads SNEGSKA (reference sequence). Trimming took 1 base from V and 0 from J, leaving 21 bases between them. The CDR3 reads CSARGPRPGLEVNTEAFF. Written as DNA, the CDR3 is TGCAGTGCTAGAGGTCCCCGGCCCGGGCTTGAAGTGAACACTGAAGCTTTCTTT.

This clonotype was observed many times. This sequence joins TRBV18 and TRBJ1-4; D is unclear. The germline gives CDR1 KGHSH, CDR2 LQKENI. CDR3 length: 14 residues. V lost 3 bases to trimming and J lost 5 bases, with 10 bases between them. The CDR3 DNA sequence: TGTGCCAGCTCACCGCGGCAGAGCAATGAAAAACTGTTTTTT. This encodes CASSPRQSNEKLFF.

This chain links TRBV20-1 with TRBJ2-3; 13 nucleotides agree with TRBD2. CDR1 DFQATT and CDR2 SNEGSKA come from the germline V gene (reference sequence). This CDR3 has 17 amino acids. V lost 4 bases, J lost 5 bases, and 12 bases stayed unmatched. The CDR3 nucleotides read TGCAGTGCTATAGGGAGGACTAGCGGGGGCCGATTAGATACGCAGTATTTT. Amino acid sequence: CSAIGRTSGGRLDTQYF.

This sequence joins TRBV7-8 and TRBJ2-1; D perhaps matches TRBD2 (6 bases). The CDR3 has 14 residues. V lost 11 bases to trimming and J lost 2 bases, with 16 bases between them. Germline V gives CDR1 SGHVS, CDR2 FQNEAQ. CDR3 sequence (DNA): TGTGCCGGGGGTGGGGGAGGCGCCTACAATGAGCAGTTCTTC. Translation: CAGGGGGAYNEQFF.

In its sample, this clonotype was seen a few times. The V gene is TRBV10-3, the J gene TRBJ2-7, with D perhaps matching TRBD1 (6 bases). The CDR3 runs to 11 residues. Germline V lookup: CDR1 ENHRY, CDR2 SYGVKD. Trimming removed 4 bases from V and 7 bases from J, with 8 bases in between. DNA of the CDR3: TGTGCCATCAGTGGGGGGACAGAGCAGTACGTC. It encodes CAISGGTEQYV.

This clonotype has just a few counts. The chain employs TRBV3-1 and TRBJ2-5; D uncertain. Between the trimmed V and J ends, which lost 1 base and 7 bases, there was a span of 7 bases. The germline CDR1 and CDR2 sequences are LGHDT and YNNKEL (reference sequence). The CDR3 runs to 12 residues. The CDR3 coding sequence is TGTGCCAGCAGCCAAGGTGTAGGGACCCAGTACTTC. This gives the protein CASSQGVGTQYF.

The sample holds a few counts of this clonotype. The genes are TRBV12-3 or TRBV12-4 and TRBJ2-3, with 8 bases fitting TRBD2. The CDR3 extends over 14 amino acids. V lost 5 bases and J lost 3; bases outside the gene matches: 4. The CDR3 DNA reads TGTGCCAGCAGTAATATAGCGGGAACAGATACGCAGTATTTT. Amino acids: CASSNIAGTDTQYF.

This clonotype has more than one count but fewer than ten. The genes are TRBV7-2 and TRBJ1-5; tentatively, D is TRBD1 (6 bases). Germline lookup yields CDR1 SGHTA and CDR2 FQGNSA. V lost 5 bases and J lost 6, with 14 bases in between. The length of the CDR3 is 14 residues. CDR3 DNA: TGTGCCAGCAGCCCCATACAGGGCGTTCAGCCCCAGCATTTT. Protein product: CASSPIQGVQPQHF.

Many counts were recorded for this clonotype. This chain links TRBV20-1 with TRBJ1-3; possibly TRBD1 for D (6 bases). V lost 1 base and J lost 4, with 14 bases in between. CDR3 size: 15 residues. Germline values: CDR1 DFQATT, CDR2 SNEGSKA (reference sequence). The CDR3 sequence: CSARGGRGPGNTIYF. The CDR3 coding sequence is TGCAGTGCTAGAGGGGGCCGGGGGCCCGGAAACACCATATATTTT.

This clonotype came up many times. The chain joins TRBV6-2 or TRBV6-3 to TRBJ2-3; a possible D gene is TRBD1 (5 bases). The ends were cut back, 6 bases at V and 6 bases at J, with 16 bases in the middle. The CDR3 spans 14 residues. Germline V gene data show CDR1 as MNHEY and CDR2 as SVGEGT. CDR3 residues: CASSNPPAGDTQYF. As DNA, the CDR3 is TGTGCCAGCAGCAACCCTCCAGCAGGGGATACGCAGTATTTT.

In its sample, this clonotype was seen a few times. The V gene is TRBV7-9, the J gene TRBJ2-1; TRBD2 matches 8 bases. The CDR3 has 15 amino acids. From germline, CDR1 is SEHNR and CDR2 FQNEAQ (reference sequence). The J segment lost 3 bases and the V segment lost 5 bases, leaving 6 bases of the junction unmatched. The chain's CDR3 is CASSEPGLGYNEQFF. CDR3 nucleotides: TGTGCCAGCAGCGAACCGGGACTAGGCTACAATGAGCAGTTCTTC.

A few counts support this clonotype. This chain joins TRBV10-3 and TRBJ2-5, with 8 bases identical to TRBD1. This CDR3 region has 17 residues. Germline CDR1 reads ENHRY; CDR2 reads SYGVKD. Trimming took 1 base from V and 1 from J; bases not matched to a gene: 8. CDR3 sequence reads: CAISEFLGQAVQETQYF. CDR3 in DNA: TGTGCCATCAGTGAGTTCCTGGGACAGGCTGTCCAAGAGACCCAGTACTTC.

This clonotype showed up many times. The V call is TRBV4-2, the J call TRBJ2-3; possibly TRBD2 for D (6 bases). Germline CDR1 LGHNA, CDR2 YNFKEQ. V shed 1 base and J shed 5 bases, with 19 bases lying between them. The CDR3 has 17 amino acids. The CDR3 DNA follows: TGTGCCAGCAGCCAAGCTCGGGACTCCAGCCCCAAAGATACGCAGTATTTT. As protein: CASSQARDSSPKDTQYF.

Here the CDR3 reads CSARAGRGGEQYF. DNA for the CDR3: TGCAGTGCTAGAGCCGGCAGGGGTGGCGAGCAGTACTTC. The J gene is TRBJ2-7, the V gene TRBV20-1, with a weak D call TRBD1 (6 bases). The CDR3 covers 13 residues. V lost 1 base and J 6 bases, leaving 13 bases between the germline ends. Germline V gene data show CDR1 as DFQATT and CDR2 as SNEGSKA (reference sequence).

The chain links TRBV20-1 to TRBJ1-4; perhaps TRBD1 as D (6 bases). V lost 2 bases and J 3 bases, leaving 13 bases between the germline ends. Per the germline V gene, CDR1 is DFQATT and CDR2 is SNEGSKA (reference sequence). The CDR3 sequence is 15 residues long. The CDR3 DNA sequence: TGCAGTGCTAGACAACAGGGCTCCTCTAATGAAAAACTGTTTTTT. Protein sequence: CSARQQGSSNEKLFF.

This clonotype occurred a few times. The chain employs TRBV18 and TRBJ2-5, with a possible D match to TRBD1 (5 bases). Germline V CDR1 and CDR2: KGHSH, LQKENI. Trimming removed 2 bases from V and 3 bases from J, with 13 bases in between. The CDR3 sequence is 15 residues long. CDR3 nucleotide sequence: TGTGCCAGCTCACCATATCGGACAAGCAAAGAGACCCAGTACTTC. It specifies CASSPYRTSKETQYF.

This clonotype was counted ten times or more. The chain links TRBV12-3 or TRBV12-4 to TRBJ2-1; D call uncertain. This CDR3 is built from 13 residues. Trimming pared 6 bases from V and 5 bases from J, leaving 11 bases between. CDR3 DNA sequence: TGTGCCAGCAGAAGAGACGGCCACAATGAGCAGTTCTTC. It encodes CASRRDGHNEQFF.

This clonotype was recorded many times. This chain links TRBV7-2 with TRBJ2-4; no clear D gene. This CDR3 contains 15 residues. Germline V CDR1 and CDR2: SGHTA, FQGNSA. The V gene lost 0 bases and the J gene lost 5 bases, with 11 bases spanning the gap. CDR3 in DNA: TGTGCCAGCAGCTTAGCGGGCCTTCGGGAAAACATTCAGTACTTC. Protein: CASSLAGLRENIQYF.

At least ten counts were recorded for this clonotype. The chain is built from TRBV29-1 and TRBJ2-7; D uncertain. Germline-derived CDR1 and CDR2 are SQVTM and ANQGSEA. V lost 7 bases and J 2 bases, leaving 9 bases between the germline ends. The CDR3 consists of 11 residues. The CDR3 region has the DNA TGCAGCGCCCAGATGACCTACGAGCAGTACTTC. Translation gives CSAQMTYEQYF.

The chain carries TRBV12-5 and TRBJ2-2; 7 positions match TRBD2. CDR1 and CDR2 (germline): LGHNT, FRNRAP. The CDR3 length is 15 residues. J gave up 0 bases and V 3 bases, and 1 base lay outside the gene matches. The CDR3 region has the DNA TGTGCTAGTGGTTTCGGACTAGCGAACACCGGGGAGCTGTTTTTT. This codes for CASGFGLANTGELFF.

The rearrangement joins TRBV7-2 to TRBJ2-7; no firm D call. The CDR3 contains 14 residues. Trimming took 3 bases from V and 3 from J, leaving 12 bases between them. Germline-derived CDR1 and CDR2 are SGHTA and FQGNSA. The CDR3 coding sequence is TGTGCCAGCAGCTTTTTTCCTGCAAACTACGAGCAGTACTTC. This sequence encodes CASSFFPANYEQYF.

This clonotype was detected many times. The V call is TRBV10-3, the J call TRBJ2-5, with D possibly TRBD2 on 5 matching bases. Per germline, CDR1 ENHRY and CDR2 SYGVKD. The CDR3 runs to 17 residues. V was clipped by 4 bases and J by 1 base, with 19 bases between them. CDR3 coding DNA: TGTGCCATCAGTGGCCCGAGTATGGCAGGAGGCCAAGAGACCCAGTACTTC. Translation gives CAISGPSMAGGQETQYF.

This clonotype was observed a handful of times. This chain connects TRBV20-1 to TRBJ2-3; 7 nucleotides agree with TRBD1. The V gene's germline CDR1 is DFQATT and CDR2 SNEGSKA (reference sequence). Losses at the gene ends were 0 bases for V and 1 base for J; bases not matched to a gene: 7. This CDR3 has 16 amino acids. The CDR3 protein is CSARDRGRAGTDTQYF. DNA of the CDR3: TGCAGTGCTAGAGACAGGGGGAGAGCGGGCACAGATACGCAGTATTTT.

This rearrangement joins TRBV10-3 to TRBJ2-7; no definite D call. Germline assignment: CDR1 ENHRY and CDR2 SYGVKD. V lost 9 bases and J 6 bases, leaving 9 bases between the germline ends. The CDR3 consists of 10 residues. CDR3 sequence (DNA): TGTGCCATGGGCACGGGCGAGCAGTACTTC. It yields the protein CAMGTGEQYF.

Of note for this clonotype: A clone one base away is much larger, so this may be a read error. The V call is TRBV20-1, the J call TRBJ2-3, with 8 bases fitting TRBD1. V lost 1 base, J lost 3 bases, and 9 bases stayed unmatched. The V gene's germline CDR1 is DFQATT and CDR2 SNEGSKA (reference sequence). The CDR3 loop spans 16 amino acids. CDR3 sequence reads: CSARVLGDRWTDTQYF. Written as DNA, the CDR3 is TGCAGTGCTAGAGTCCTGGGGGACAGGTGGACAGATACGCAGTATTTT.